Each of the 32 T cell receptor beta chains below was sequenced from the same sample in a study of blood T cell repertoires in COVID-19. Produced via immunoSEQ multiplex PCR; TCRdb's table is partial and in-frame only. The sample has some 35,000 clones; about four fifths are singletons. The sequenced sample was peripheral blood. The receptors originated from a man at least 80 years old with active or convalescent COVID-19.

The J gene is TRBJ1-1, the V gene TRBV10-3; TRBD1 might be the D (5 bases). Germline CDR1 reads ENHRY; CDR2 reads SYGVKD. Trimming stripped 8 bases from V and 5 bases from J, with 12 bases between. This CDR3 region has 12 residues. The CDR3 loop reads CAIGADGTEAFF. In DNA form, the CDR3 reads TGTGCCATCGGGGCAGATGGGACTGAAGCTTTCTTT.

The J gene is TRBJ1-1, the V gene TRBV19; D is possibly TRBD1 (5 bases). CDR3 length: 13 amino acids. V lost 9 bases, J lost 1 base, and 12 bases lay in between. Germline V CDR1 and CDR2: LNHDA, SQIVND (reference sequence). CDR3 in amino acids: CASLDRRNTEAFF. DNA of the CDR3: TGTGCCAGCCTAGACAGAAGGAACACTGAAGCTTTCTTT.

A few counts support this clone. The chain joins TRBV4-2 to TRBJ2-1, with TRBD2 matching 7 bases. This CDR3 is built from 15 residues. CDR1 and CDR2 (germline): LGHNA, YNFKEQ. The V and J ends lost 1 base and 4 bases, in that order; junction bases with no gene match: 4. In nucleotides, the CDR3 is TGTGCCAGCAGCCAAGTGAATAGCGGGTACAATGAGCAGTTCTTC. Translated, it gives CASSQVNSGYNEQFF.

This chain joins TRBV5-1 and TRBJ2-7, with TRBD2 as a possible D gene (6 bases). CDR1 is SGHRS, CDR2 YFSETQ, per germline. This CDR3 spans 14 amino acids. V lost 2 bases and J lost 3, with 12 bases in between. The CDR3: CASSLRGEDYEQYF. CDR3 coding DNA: TGCGCCAGCAGCTTACGTGGGGAGGACTACGAGCAGTACTTC.

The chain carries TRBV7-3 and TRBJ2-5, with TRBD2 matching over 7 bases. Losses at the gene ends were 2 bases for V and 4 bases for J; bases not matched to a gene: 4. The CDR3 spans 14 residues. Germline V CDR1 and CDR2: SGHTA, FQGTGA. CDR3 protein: CASSLDPSGETQYF. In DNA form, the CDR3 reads TGTGCCAGCAGCTTAGACCCTAGCGGAGAGACCCAGTACTTC.

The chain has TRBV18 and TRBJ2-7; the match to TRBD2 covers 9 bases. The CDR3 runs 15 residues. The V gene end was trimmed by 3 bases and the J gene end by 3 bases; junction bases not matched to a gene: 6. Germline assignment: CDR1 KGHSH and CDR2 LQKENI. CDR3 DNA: TGTGCCAGCTCACCGGGTTGGACTAGCGTCTACGAGCAGTACTTC. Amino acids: CASSPGWTSVYEQYF. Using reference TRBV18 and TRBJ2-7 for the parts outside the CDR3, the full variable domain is NAGVMQNPRHLVRRRGQEARLRCSPMKGHSHVYWYRQLPEEGLKFMVYLQKENIIDESGMPKERFSAEFPKEGPSILRIQQVVRGDSAAYFCASSPGWTSVYEQYFGPGTRLTVT.

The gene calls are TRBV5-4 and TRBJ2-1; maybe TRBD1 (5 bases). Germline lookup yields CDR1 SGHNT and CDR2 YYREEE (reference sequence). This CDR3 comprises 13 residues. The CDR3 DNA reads TGTAGGGGCTCAGACGGACCCTACAATGAGCAGTTCTTC. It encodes CRGSDGPYNEQFF. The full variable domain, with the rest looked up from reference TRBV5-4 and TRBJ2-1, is ETGVTQSPTHLIKTRGQQVTLRCSSQSGHNTVSWYQQALGQGPQFIFQYYREEENGRGNFPPRFSGLQFPNYSSELNVNALELDDSALYLCRGSDGPYNEQFFGPGTRLTVL.

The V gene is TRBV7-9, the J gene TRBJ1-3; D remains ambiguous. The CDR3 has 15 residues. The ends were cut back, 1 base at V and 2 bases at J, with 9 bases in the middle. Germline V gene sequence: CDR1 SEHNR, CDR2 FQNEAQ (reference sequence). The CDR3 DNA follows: TGTGCCAGCAGCTTAGGACCGACACCTGGAAACACCATATATTTT. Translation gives CASSLGPTPGNTIYF. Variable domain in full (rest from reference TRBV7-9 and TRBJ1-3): DTGVSQNPRHKITKRGQNVTFRCDPISEHNRLYWYRQTLGQGPEFLTYFQNEAQLEKSRLLSDRFSAERPKGSFSTLEIQRTEQGDSAMYLCASSLGPTPGNTIYFGEGSWLTVV.

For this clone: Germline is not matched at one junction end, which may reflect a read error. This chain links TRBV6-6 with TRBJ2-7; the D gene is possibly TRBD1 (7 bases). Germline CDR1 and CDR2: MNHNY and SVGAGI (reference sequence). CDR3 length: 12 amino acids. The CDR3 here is CASSYSKGAGTF. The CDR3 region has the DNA TGTGCCAGCAGTTACTCGAAGGGGGCGGGGACCTTC.

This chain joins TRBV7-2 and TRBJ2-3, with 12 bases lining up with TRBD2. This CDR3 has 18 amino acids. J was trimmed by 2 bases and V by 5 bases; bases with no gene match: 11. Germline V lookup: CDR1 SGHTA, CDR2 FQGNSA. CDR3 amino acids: CASSPRLAGVAHTDTQYF. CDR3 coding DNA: TGTGCCAGCAGCCCCAGACTAGCGGGAGTGGCCCACACAGATACGCAGTATTTT.

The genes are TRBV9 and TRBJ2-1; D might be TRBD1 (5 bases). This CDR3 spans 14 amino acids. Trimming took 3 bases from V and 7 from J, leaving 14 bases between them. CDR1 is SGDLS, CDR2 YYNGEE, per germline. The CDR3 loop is CASSDQFQGNEQFF. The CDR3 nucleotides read TGTGCCAGCAGCGACCAATTCCAGGGTAATGAGCAGTTCTTC.

The CDR3 region is CASSLQGANSPLHF. The CDR3 bases are TGTGCCAGCAGCTTACAAGGGGCCAATTCACCCCTCCACTTT. J is TRBJ1-6 and V is TRBV7-9, with TRBD1 as a possible D gene (5 bases). CDR3 size: 14 residues. Trimming took 2 bases from V and 7 from J, leaving 9 bases between them. CDR1 is SEHNR, CDR2 FQNEAQ, per germline (reference sequence).

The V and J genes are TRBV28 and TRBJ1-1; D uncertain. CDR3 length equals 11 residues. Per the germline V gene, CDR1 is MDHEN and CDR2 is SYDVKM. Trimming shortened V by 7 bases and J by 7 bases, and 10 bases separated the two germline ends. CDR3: CASTSPGEAFF. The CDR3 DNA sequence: TGTGCCAGCACCTCACCGGGTGAAGCTTTCTTT.

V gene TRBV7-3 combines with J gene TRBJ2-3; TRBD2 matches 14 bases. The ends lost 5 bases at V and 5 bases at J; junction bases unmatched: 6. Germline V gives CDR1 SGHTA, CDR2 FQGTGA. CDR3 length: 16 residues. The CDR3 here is CASSTRGLAGVDTQYF. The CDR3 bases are TGTGCCAGCAGCACTCGGGGACTAGCGGGAGTAGATACGCAGTATTTT.

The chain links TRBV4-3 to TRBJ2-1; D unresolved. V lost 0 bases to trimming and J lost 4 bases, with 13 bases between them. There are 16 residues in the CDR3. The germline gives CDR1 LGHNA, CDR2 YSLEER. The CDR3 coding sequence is TGCGCCAGCAGCCAAGATATAGCAGCGAGATACAATGAGCAGTTCTTC. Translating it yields CASSQDIAARYNEQFF.

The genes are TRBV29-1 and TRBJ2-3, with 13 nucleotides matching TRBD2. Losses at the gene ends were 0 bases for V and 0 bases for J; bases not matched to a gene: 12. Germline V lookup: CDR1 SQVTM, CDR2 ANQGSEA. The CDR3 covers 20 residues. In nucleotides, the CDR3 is TGCAGCGTTGAAGAACCGGGACTAGCGGGGAAAAACTCTAGCACAGATACGCAGTATTTT. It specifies CSVEEPGLAGKNSSTDTQYF.

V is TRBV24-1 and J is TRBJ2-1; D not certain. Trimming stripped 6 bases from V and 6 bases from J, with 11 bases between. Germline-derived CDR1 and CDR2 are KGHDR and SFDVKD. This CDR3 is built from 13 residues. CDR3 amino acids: CATSTMVANEQFF. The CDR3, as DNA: TGTGCCACCAGTACTATGGTGGCCAATGAGCAGTTCTTC.

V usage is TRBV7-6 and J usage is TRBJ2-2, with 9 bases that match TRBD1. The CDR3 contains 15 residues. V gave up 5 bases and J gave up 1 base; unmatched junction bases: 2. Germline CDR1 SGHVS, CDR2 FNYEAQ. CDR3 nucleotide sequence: TGTGCCAGCAGCCCGACAGGGGGGAACACCGGGGAGCTGTTTTTT. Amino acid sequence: CASSPTGGNTGELFF.

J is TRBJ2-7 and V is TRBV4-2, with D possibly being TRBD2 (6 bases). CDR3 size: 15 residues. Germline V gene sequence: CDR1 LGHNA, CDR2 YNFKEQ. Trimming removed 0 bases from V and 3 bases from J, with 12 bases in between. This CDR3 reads CASSQDLAYGYEQYF. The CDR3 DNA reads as TGTGCCAGCAGCCAAGACCTAGCGTACGGCTACGAGCAGTACTTC.

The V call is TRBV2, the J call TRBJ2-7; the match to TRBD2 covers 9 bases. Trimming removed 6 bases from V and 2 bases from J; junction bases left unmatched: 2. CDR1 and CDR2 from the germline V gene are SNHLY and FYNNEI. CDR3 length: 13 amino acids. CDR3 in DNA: TGTGCCAGCAGGACTAGCGGTACCTACGAGCAGTACTTC. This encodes CASRTSGTYEQYF. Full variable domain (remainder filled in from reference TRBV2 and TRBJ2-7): EPEVTQTPSHQVTQMGQEVILRCVPISNHLYFYWYRQILGQKVEFLVSFYNNEISEKSEIFDDQFSVERPDGSNFTLKIRSTKLEDSAMYFCASRTSGTYEQYFGPGTRLTVT.

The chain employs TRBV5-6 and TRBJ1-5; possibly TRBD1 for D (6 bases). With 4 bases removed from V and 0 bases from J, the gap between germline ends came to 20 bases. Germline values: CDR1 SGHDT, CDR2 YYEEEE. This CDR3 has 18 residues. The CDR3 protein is CASSTRGGRSISNQPQHF. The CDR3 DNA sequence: TGTGCCAGCAGCACGAGGGGGGGGCGATCGATTAGCAATCAGCCCCAGCATTTT.

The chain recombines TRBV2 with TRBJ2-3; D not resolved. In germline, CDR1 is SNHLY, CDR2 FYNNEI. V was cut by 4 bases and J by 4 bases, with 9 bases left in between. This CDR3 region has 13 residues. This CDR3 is CASSAIRADTQYF. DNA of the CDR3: TGTGCCAGCAGTGCCATCCGGGCAGATACGCAGTATTTT.

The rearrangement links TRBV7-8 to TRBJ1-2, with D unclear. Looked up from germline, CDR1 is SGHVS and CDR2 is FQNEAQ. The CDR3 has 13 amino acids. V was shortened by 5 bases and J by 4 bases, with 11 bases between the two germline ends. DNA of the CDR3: TGTGCCAGCAGCCCAAATGGCTTCTATGGCTACACCTTC. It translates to CASSPNGFYGYTF. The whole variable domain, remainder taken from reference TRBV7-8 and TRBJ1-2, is GAGVSQSPRYKVAKRGQDVALRCDPISGHVSLFWYQQALGQGPEFLTYFQNEAQLDKSGLPSDRFFAERPEGSVSTLKIQRTQQEDSAVYLCASSPNGFYGYTFGSGTRLTVV.

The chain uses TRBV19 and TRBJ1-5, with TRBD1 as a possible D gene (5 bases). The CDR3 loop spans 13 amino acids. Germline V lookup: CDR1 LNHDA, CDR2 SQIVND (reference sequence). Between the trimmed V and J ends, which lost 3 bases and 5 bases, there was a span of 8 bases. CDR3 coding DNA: TGTGCCAGTAGTATCGGGGGAGATCAGCCCCAGCATTTT. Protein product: CASSIGGDQPQHF.

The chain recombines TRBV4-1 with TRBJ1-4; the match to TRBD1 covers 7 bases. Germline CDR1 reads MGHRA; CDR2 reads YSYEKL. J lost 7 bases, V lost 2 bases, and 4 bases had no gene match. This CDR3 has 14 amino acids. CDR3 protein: CASSQTGAGEKLFF. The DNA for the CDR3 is TGCGCCAGCAGCCAAACAGGGGCAGGTGAAAAACTGTTTTTT.

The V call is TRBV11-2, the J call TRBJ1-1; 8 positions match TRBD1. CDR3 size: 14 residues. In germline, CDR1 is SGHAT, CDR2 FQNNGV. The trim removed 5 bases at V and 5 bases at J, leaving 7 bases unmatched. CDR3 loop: CASSHSGGATEAFF. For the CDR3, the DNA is TGTGCCAGCAGCCACTCAGGGGGCGCAACTGAAGCTTTCTTT.

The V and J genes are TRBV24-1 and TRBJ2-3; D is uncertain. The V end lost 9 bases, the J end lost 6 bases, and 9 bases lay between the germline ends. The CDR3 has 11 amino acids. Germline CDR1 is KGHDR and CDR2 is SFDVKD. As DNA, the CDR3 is TGTGCCACCGCGACCGGGGATACGCAGTATTTT. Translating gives CATATGDTQYF.

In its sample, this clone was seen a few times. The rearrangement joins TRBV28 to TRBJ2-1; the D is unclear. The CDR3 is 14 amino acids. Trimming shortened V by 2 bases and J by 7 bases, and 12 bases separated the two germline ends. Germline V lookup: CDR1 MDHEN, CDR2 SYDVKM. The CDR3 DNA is TGTGCCAGCAGTTTAGAGTCGATTGTGAATGAGCAGTTCTTC. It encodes CASSLESIVNEQFF.

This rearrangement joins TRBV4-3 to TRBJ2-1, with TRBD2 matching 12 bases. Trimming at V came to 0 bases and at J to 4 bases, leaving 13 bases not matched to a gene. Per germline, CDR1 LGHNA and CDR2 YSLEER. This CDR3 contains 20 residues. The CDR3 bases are TGCGCCAGCAGCCAAGATGGGGCCAGACTAGCGGGAGTTTCTTACAATGAGCAGTTCTTC. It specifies CASSQDGARLAGVSYNEQFF.

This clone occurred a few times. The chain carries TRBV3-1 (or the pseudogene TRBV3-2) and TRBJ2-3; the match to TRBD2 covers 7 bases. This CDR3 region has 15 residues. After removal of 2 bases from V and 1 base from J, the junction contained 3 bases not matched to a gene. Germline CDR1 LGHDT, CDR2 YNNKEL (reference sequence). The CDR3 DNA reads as TGTGCCAGCAGCCAAAGCGGGGCCGGCACAGATACGCAGTATTTT. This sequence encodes CASSQSGAGTDTQYF.

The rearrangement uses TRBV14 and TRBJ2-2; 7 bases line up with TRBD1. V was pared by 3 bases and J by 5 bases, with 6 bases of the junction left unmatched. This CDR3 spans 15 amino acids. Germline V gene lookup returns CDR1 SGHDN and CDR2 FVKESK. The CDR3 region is CASSQGQTRTGELFF. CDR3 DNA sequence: TGTGCCAGCAGCCAGGGACAGACACGGACCGGGGAGCTGTTTTTT. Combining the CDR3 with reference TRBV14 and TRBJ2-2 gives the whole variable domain EAGVTQFPSHSVIEKGQTVTLRCDPISGHDNLYWYRRVMGKEIKFLLHFVKESKQDESGMPNNRFLAERTGGTYSTLKVQPAELEDSGVYFCASSQGQTRTGELFFGEGSRLTVL.

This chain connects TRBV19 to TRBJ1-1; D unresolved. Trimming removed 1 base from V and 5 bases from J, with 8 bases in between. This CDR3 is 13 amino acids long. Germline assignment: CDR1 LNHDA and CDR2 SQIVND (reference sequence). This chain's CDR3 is CASSIVPVTEAFF. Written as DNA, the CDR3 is TGTGCCAGTAGTATAGTCCCGGTAACTGAAGCTTTCTTT.